These 23 T cell receptor beta chains were all obtained from the same sample, sequenced in a study of blood T cell repertoires in COVID-19. TCRdb keeps only in-frame clones here, not all; method: immunoSEQ multiplex PCR. The data hold roughly 190,000 clones, with roughly 85% observed a single time. The specimen was peripheral blood. The receptors stem from a man aged 60 to 75 with active or convalescent COVID-19.

V and J are TRBV7-2 and TRBJ1-1; possibly TRBD1 for D (6 bases). Trimming removed 5 bases from V and 1 base from J, with 14 bases in between. Looked up from germline, CDR1 is SGHTA and CDR2 is FQGNSA. CDR3 size: 15 residues. The CDR3 is CASSPWWGQNTEAFF. CDR3 nucleotide sequence: TGTGCCAGCAGCCCGTGGTGGGGACAGAACACTGAAGCTTTCTTT.

V usage is TRBV11-1 and J usage is TRBJ1-1; 7 positions match TRBD1. Germline loops: CDR1 SGHAT, CDR2 FQDESV (reference sequence). The CDR3 spans 15 residues. J was trimmed by 4 bases and V by 1 base; bases with no gene match: 6. CDR3 in amino acids: CASSLGTSGGTEAFF. The DNA for the CDR3 is TGTGCCAGCAGCTTAGGCACCTCAGGGGGCACTGAAGCTTTCTTT.

The rearrangement links TRBV5-1 to TRBJ2-1, with TRBD2 matching 7 bases. Germline-derived CDR1 and CDR2 are SGHRS and YFSETQ. J gave up 0 bases and V 1 base, and 4 bases lay outside the gene matches. CDR3 length: 16 amino acids. CDR3 DNA: TGCGCCAGCAGCTTGCCGGGGACTATCTCCTACAATGAGCAGTTCTTC. Residues: CASSLPGTISYNEQFF. Supplemented by reference TRBV5-1 and TRBJ2-1, the full variable domain reads KAGVTQTPRYLIKTRGQQVTLSCSPISGHRSVSWYQQTPGQGLQFLFEYFSETQRNKGNFPGRFSGRQFSNSRSEMNVSTLELGDSALYLCASSLPGTISYNEQFFGPGTRLTVL.

V gene TRBV7-8 combines with J gene TRBJ2-1; D gene unclear. The germline gives CDR1 SGHVS, CDR2 FQNEAQ. The length of the CDR3 is 15 residues. The V and J ends lost 5 bases and 6 bases respectively, with 17 bases between them. The CDR3 spells CASSHALRILNEQFF. The CDR3 DNA sequence: TGTGCCAGCAGCCACGCCCTCAGGATCCTCAATGAGCAGTTCTTC.

The rearrangement joins TRBV4-2 to TRBJ1-2, with D possibly TRBD1 on 6 matching bases. The germline CDR1 and CDR2 sequences are LGHNA and YNFKEQ. With 2 bases removed from V and 0 bases from J, the gap between germline ends came to 10 bases. This CDR3 contains 15 residues. The CDR3 spells CASSQRNRANYGYTF. The CDR3 nucleotides read TGTGCCAGCAGCCAACGTAACAGGGCTAACTATGGCTACACCTTC.

This clone is a singleton in its sample. The chain carries TRBV23-1 and TRBJ1-1; D is perhaps TRBD1 (5 bases). TRBV23-1 is an ORF; its function is uncertain. The CDR3 spans 16 residues. V dropped 9 bases and J dropped 4 bases, with 24 bases sitting between them. The CDR3 region has the DNA TGCGCCAGTAACACGAATCGGGGACTGCCGAGCACTGAAGCTTTCTTT. Encoded protein: CASNTNRGLPSTEAFF.

This chain joins TRBV7-9 and TRBJ2-5; TRBD2 might be the D (5 bases). The V gene's germline CDR1 is SEHNR and CDR2 FQNEAQ (reference sequence). V was trimmed by 1 base and J by 2 bases, leaving 11 bases between them. The CDR3 runs 15 residues. The CDR3 region is CASSLEASKQETQYF. The CDR3 nucleotides read TGTGCCAGCAGCTTAGAGGCTAGCAAACAAGAGACCCAGTACTTC. The full variable domain, with the rest looked up from reference TRBV7-9 and TRBJ2-5, is DTGVSQNPRHKITKRGQNVTFRCDPISEHNRLYWYRQTLGQGPEFLTYFQNEAQLEKSRLLSDRFSAERPKGSFSTLEIQRTEQGDSAMYLCASSLEASKQETQYFGPGTRLLVL.

This chain uses TRBV29-1 with TRBJ2-3, with TRBD1 matching 7 bases. The CDR3 totals 16 residues. Trimming took 2 bases from V and 4 from J; bases not matched to a gene: 12. CDR1 SQVTM and CDR2 ANQGSEA come from the germline V gene. CDR3 in DNA: TGCAGCGTTGAAAAGGGGGCAACGTCTCACGCAGATACGCAGTATTTT. This sequence encodes CSVEKGATSHADTQYF.

The chain employs TRBV10-3 and TRBJ1-2; 8 nucleotides agree with TRBD1. The CDR3 runs to 13 residues. The V segment lost 9 bases and the J segment 3 bases; nucleotides outside the gene matches: 6. Germline V gene sequence: CDR1 ENHRY, CDR2 SYGVKD. The CDR3 DNA is TGTGCCATAAGGGGACAGGTTGACTATGGCTACACCTTC. Residues: CAIRGQVDYGYTF.

The CDR3 nucleotides are TGTGCCACCAGTGACTTCGGGACAGGGGGAAAAACCACAGATACGCAGTATTTT. Translated: CATSDFGTGGKTTDTQYF. The rearrangement uses TRBV24-1 and TRBJ2-3; 11 bases are shared with TRBD1. Germline assignment: CDR1 KGHDR and CDR2 SFDVKD. Trimming at V came to 4 bases and at J to 2 bases, leaving 10 bases not matched to a gene. This CDR3 comprises 18 residues.

The chain recombines TRBV25-1 with TRBJ1-2, with TRBD1 identical over 10 bases. Germline V lookup: CDR1 MGHDK, CDR2 SYGVNS. Trimming cost V 9 bases and J 4 bases; bases outside gene matches: 8. The CDR3 has 14 residues. CDR3 DNA: TGTGCCAGAGATGACAGGGGGCTTTTCTATGGCTACACCTTC. Translated: CARDDRGLFYGYTF.

This rearrangement joins TRBV19 to TRBJ2-7; 8 bases are a match to TRBD2. The CDR3 has 15 residues. J lost 0 bases, V lost 6 bases, and 7 bases had no gene match. In germline, CDR1 is LNHDA, CDR2 SQIVND (reference sequence). The CDR3 DNA is TGTGCCAGTAGCCCGGGGGGGCGGGCCTCCTACGAGCAGTACTTC. Its translation: CASSPGGRASYEQYF.

The CDR3 loop is CASSFTEGAAAYEQYF. The CDR3 DNA sequence: TGTGCCAGCAGCTTTACGGAGGGGGCCGCCGCCTACGAGCAGTACTTC. This chain connects TRBV5-5 to TRBJ2-7, with a possible D match to TRBD1 (7 bases). The CDR3 has 16 residues. The V gene's germline CDR1 is SGHKS and CDR2 YYEKEE (reference sequence). V lost 2 bases and J 2 bases, leaving 17 bases between the germline ends.

The J gene is TRBJ1-1, the V gene TRBV6-4; TRBD1 matches at 8 bases. This CDR3 has 18 residues. CDR1 MRHNA and CDR2 SNTAGT come from the germline V gene. The J segment lost 3 bases and the V segment lost 5 bases, leaving 17 bases of the junction unmatched. The CDR3 sequence: CASSRNRGISYFDTEAFF. The CDR3 region has the DNA TGTGCCAGCAGTCGTAACAGGGGGATTTCGTATTTTGACACTGAAGCTTTCTTT.

In DNA, the CDR3 is TGCGCCAGCAGCCGCCGGACTTTTGACACCGGGGAGCTGTTTTTT. Translated: CASSRRTFDTGELFF. The chain couples TRBV5-1 to TRBJ2-2, with D perhaps TRBD2 (5 bases). Germline V gene data show CDR1 as SGHRS and CDR2 as YFSETQ. V lost 4 bases to trimming and J lost 3 bases, with 13 bases between them. This CDR3 comprises 15 residues.

The gene calls are TRBV19 and TRBJ2-2; D might be TRBD2 (7 bases). CDR1 and CDR2 from the germline V gene are LNHDA and SQIVND (reference sequence). The CDR3 consists of 14 residues. V lost 11 bases and J lost 5, with 18 bases in between. CDR3 nucleotides: TGTGCCTCAAAGGGGGGGTTATTTACCGGGGAGCTGTTTTTT. Translating gives CASKGGLFTGELFF.

V gene TRBV6-1 combines with J gene TRBJ1-2, with D unclear. The CDR3 runs 15 residues. Per the germline V gene, CDR1 is MNHNS and CDR2 is SASEGT. Trimming left V 2 bases short and J 8 bases short, with 18 bases between. The CDR3 DNA is TGTGCCAGCAGTGAAAGTGGCCGGAGAAGCTACGGCTACACCTTC. It codes for CASSESGRRSYGYTF.

In its sample, this clone was seen once. This rearrangement joins TRBV7-6 to TRBJ2-7; D call uncertain. Germline V gives CDR1 SGHVS, CDR2 FNYEAQ. V was shortened by 5 bases and J by 2 bases, with 4 bases between the two germline ends. The CDR3 has 11 residues. For the CDR3, the DNA is TGTGCCAGCAGCAACACCTACGAGCAGTACTTC. This translates into CASSNTYEQYF.

This clone was recorded a few times. The gene calls are TRBV7-6 and TRBJ2-1; 8 bases match TRBD2. From germline, CDR1 is SGHVS and CDR2 FNYEAQ. This CDR3 is built from 15 residues. J lost 6 bases, V lost 1 base, and 5 bases had no gene match. The CDR3: CASSLVRGAGNEQFF. The CDR3 nucleotides read TGTGCCAGCAGCTTAGTGCGGGGGGCGGGCAATGAGCAGTTCTTC.

The chain has TRBV5-1 and TRBJ2-3; D not resolved. CDR1 and CDR2 (germline): SGHRS, YFSETQ. The CDR3 runs 12 residues. V lost 4 bases and J lost 2, with 5 bases in between. The CDR3: CASSAVTDTQYF. Here the CDR3 DNA reads TGCGCCAGCAGCGCGGTCACAGATACGCAGTATTTT.

The V and J genes are TRBV18 and TRBJ2-7, with TRBD1 matching 7 bases. Germline V gene sequence: CDR1 KGHSH, CDR2 LQKENI. The CDR3 is 15 amino acids. The trim removed 4 bases at V and 5 bases at J, leaving 11 bases unmatched. CDR3 coding DNA: TGTGCCAGCTCACAAAGCTTAGGGGGCCTCGACGAGCAGTACTTC. Encoded protein: CASSQSLGGLDEQYF.

This clone has only one observation. The V call is TRBV9, the J call TRBJ1-2, with D perhaps matching TRBD1 (6 bases). The CDR3 is made up of 12 amino acids. V lost 3 bases to trimming and J lost 8 bases, with 11 bases between them. CDR1 SGDLS and CDR2 YYNGEE come from the germline V gene. CDR3 sequence reads: CASSAAQGGYTF. CDR3 DNA sequence: TGTGCCAGCAGCGCCGCACAGGGAGGCTACACCTTC.

This clone was detected only a few times. The chain combines TRBV7-3 with TRBJ2-5; the D gene is possibly TRBD2 (5 bases). The CDR3 length is 15 residues. Germline V lookup: CDR1 SGHTA, CDR2 FQGTGA. V lost 0 bases and J 2 bases, leaving 10 bases between the germline ends. CDR3 loop: CASSLTGGGQETQYF. CDR3 DNA sequence: TGTGCCAGCAGCTTAACGGGCGGCGGGCAAGAGACCCAGTACTTC.